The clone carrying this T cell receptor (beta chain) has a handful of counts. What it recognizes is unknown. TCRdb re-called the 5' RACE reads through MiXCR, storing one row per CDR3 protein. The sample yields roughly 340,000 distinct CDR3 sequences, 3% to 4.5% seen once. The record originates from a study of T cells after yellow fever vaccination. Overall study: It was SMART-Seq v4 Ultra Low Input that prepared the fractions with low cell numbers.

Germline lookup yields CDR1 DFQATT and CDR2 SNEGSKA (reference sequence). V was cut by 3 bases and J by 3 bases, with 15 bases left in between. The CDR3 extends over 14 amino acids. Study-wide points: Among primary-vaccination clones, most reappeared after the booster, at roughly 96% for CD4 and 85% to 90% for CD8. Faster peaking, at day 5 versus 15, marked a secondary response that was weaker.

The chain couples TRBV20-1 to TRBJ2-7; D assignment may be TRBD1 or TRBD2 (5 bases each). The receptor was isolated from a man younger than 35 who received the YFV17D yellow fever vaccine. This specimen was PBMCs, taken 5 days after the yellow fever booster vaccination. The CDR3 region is CSASDRDPRYEQYF. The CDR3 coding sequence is TGCAGTGCTAGTGATCGGGACCCCCGCTACGAGCAGTACTTC.